Given below is one T cell receptor beta chain in context. The antigen it recognizes is unknown. The sample holds no much larger clone one base away, and base qualities are not on file. This entry belongs to a study of T-cell reconstitution after alpha-beta-depleted transplantation in children (dated by TCRdb to the mid-2010s). With respect to the entire study: Using TCR repertoire profiling, the study quantitatively followed how T-cell immune reconstitution unfolded in children after TCRalphabeta/CD19-depleted allogeneic hematopoietic cell transplantation.

The method behind the library was PCR. These reads were obtained on an Illumina HiSeq 2500. TCR libraries were prepared with molecular barcoding, using unique molecular identifiers to normalize TCRbeta repertoire quantification. The public reads were run again by TCRdb, first through fastp at Q25 and then through MiXCR, and only productive beta chains were kept. Every entry covers one CDR3 protein and lists the most common genes and DNA from its rows. Present in this sample are roughly 200,000 distinct CDR3 sequences, approximately 14% of which were seen just once. The top ten clones comprise 13% of the sample. This sequence was found in a human donor who donated a stem cell graft to a child with acute lymphoblastic leukemia. The sample here was PBMCs from the stem cell graft donor, taken from the stem cell graft.

The nucleotides are TGTGCCAGCAGCTTAGTGGGCTCTGAGCAGTTCTTC. Protein translation: CASSLVGSEQFF. The chain joins TRBV7-9 to TRBJ2-1, with an unclear D gene assignment. The trim is 1 base for V and 9 bases for J, with a gap of 7 bases between the germline ends. According to the germline V gene (reference sequence), CDR1 reads SEHNR and CDR2 reads FQNEAQ. The cysteine opens and the phenylalanine closes a CDR3 of 12 amino acids. CDR3 DNA is the only sequence kept; it has 36 bases, read in frame from the first base. Extended through the reference TRBV7-9 and TRBJ2-1 proteins, this CDR3 yields the full variable domain: DTGVSQNPRHKITKRGQNVTFRCDPISEHNRLYWYRQTLGQGPEFLTYFQNEAQLEKSRLLSDRFSAERPKGSFSTLEIQRTEQGDSAMYLCASSLVGSEQFFGPGTRLTVL.